These 2 T cell receptor beta chains share one sample of origin, sequenced in a study of T cell clonotyping in hematopoietic cell transplantation. Specified time point: recipient sample about 28 days before transplant, after cytoreduction. TCRdb's table, derived via immunoSEQ multiplex PCR, lists solely in-frame clones and lacks some. The sample holds more than 70,000 clones; 90% to 96% are singletons and the top ten take roughly 1.7%. Here the sequenced sample was peripheral blood mononuclear cells, taken before stem cell transplant. These receptors were collected from a woman in her 50s with acute myeloid leukemia. Some clones in this sample may be carry-over from other donors' samples.

The chain uses TRBV30 and TRBJ1-1; a possible D gene is TRBD1 (5 bases). The CDR3 contains 13 residues. CDR1 is GTSNPN, CDR2 SVGIG, per germline (reference sequence). Trimming left V 3 bases short and J 0 bases short, with 8 bases between. The CDR3 is CAWSRELNTEAFF. As DNA, the CDR3 is TGTGCCTGGAGCAGGGAGCTGAACACTGAAGCTTTCTTT.

The J gene is TRBJ2-1, the V gene TRBV30; 9 nucleotides align to TRBD2. The germline V gene has CDR1 GTSNPN and CDR2 SVGIG (reference sequence). The CDR3 consists of 15 residues. V was clipped by 0 bases and J by 4 bases; unmatched bases: 4. Here the CDR3 reads CAWSVASGIYNEQFF. As DNA, the CDR3 is TGTGCCTGGAGTGTTGCTAGCGGGATTTACAATGAGCAGTTCTTC.